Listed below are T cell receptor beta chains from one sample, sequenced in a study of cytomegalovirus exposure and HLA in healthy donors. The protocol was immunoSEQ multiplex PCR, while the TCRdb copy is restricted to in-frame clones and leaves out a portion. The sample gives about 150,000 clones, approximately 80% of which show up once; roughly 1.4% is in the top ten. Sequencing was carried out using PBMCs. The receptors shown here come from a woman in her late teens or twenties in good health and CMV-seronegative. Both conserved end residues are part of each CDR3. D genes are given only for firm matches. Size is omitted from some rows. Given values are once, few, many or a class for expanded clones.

CDR3 DNA: TGTGCCAGCACCTTGTGGGGGGGCCAGCCCCAGCATTTT
CDR3 protein: CASTLWGGQPQHF
J gene: TRBJ1-5
clone size: -
V gene: TRBV28
D gene: -

CDR3 DNA: TGTGCCAGCAGTGGACAGGGGTTGGCCTACGAGCAGTACTTC
CDR3 protein: CASSGQGLAYEQYF
J gene: TRBJ2-7
clone size: -
V gene: TRBV2
D gene: TRBD1

CDR3 DNA: TGTGCCAGCAAATTGGTCGGTTACAATGAGCAGTTCTTC
CDR3 protein: CASKLVGYNEQFF
J gene: TRBJ2-1
clone size: -
V gene: TRBV6-5
D gene: -

CDR3 DNA: TGTGCCAGCAGCCCCGGGGGGCTATCCTACGAGCAGTACTTC
CDR3 protein: CASSPGGLSYEQYF
J gene: TRBJ2-7
clone size: once
V gene: TRBV11-1
D gene: -

CDR3 DNA: TGTGCCGCAGGGGGAATTAAGGTGGGAGAAACTGAAGCTTTCTTT
CDR3 protein: CAAGGIKVGETEAFF
J gene: TRBJ1-1
clone size: -
V gene: TRBV11-1
D gene: TRBD1

CDR3 DNA: TGTGCCACCAGCTTCGCAGGGCGCACAGATACGCAGTATTTT
CDR3 protein: CATSFAGRTDTQYF
J gene: TRBJ2-3
clone size: -
V gene: TRBV15
D gene: -

CDR3 DNA: TGTGCCAGCAGCTCAGCGGGGCAGTCAGTAGATACGCAGTATTTT
CDR3 protein: CASSSAGQSVDTQYF
J gene: TRBJ2-3
clone size: once
V gene: TRBV11-3
D gene: TRBD2

CDR3 DNA: TGTGCCAGCTCACCAGTGGAGGACTCCTACGAGCAGTACTTC
CDR3 protein: CASSPVEDSYEQYF
J gene: TRBJ2-7
clone size: -
V gene: TRBV18
D gene: -

CDR3 DNA: TGTGCCAGCAGCCTGACTAGCGGAGGGACCCAGTACTTC
CDR3 protein: CASSLTSGGTQYF
J gene: TRBJ2-5
clone size: -
V gene: TRBV7-9
D gene: TRBD2

CDR3 DNA: TGTGCCAGCAGCTATGGACAGGCGGAGACCCAGTACTTC
CDR3 protein: CASSYGQAETQYF
J gene: TRBJ2-5
clone size: once
V gene: TRBV7-2
D gene: TRBD1

CDR3 DNA: TGCGCCAGCAGCTCTCCGAGACAGGGTTCCTACGAGCAGTACTTC
CDR3 protein: CASSSPRQGSYEQYF
J gene: TRBJ2-7
clone size: -
V gene: TRBV5-1
D gene: TRBD1

CDR3 DNA: TGTGCCAGCAGTCCCGCGGACAGGGAAGACGGCTACACCTTC
CDR3 protein: CASSPADREDGYTF
J gene: TRBJ1-2
clone size: -
V gene: TRBV6-5
D gene: TRBD1

CDR3 DNA: TGCGCCAGCAGCCTAAGAATGACAGGGAACACTGAAGCTTTCTTT
CDR3 protein: CASSLRMTGNTEAFF
J gene: TRBJ1-1
clone size: -
V gene: TRBV4-1
D gene: -

CDR3 DNA: TGTGCCAGCAGCTTCGACAGGGCTGGAAACACCATATATTTT
CDR3 protein: CASSFDRAGNTIYF
J gene: TRBJ1-3
clone size: -
V gene: TRBV5-6
D gene: TRBD1

CDR3 DNA: TGTGCCAGCAGCTTAGATGAGGGCTACATTTACGAGCAGTACTTC
CDR3 protein: CASSLDEGYIYEQYF
J gene: TRBJ2-7
clone size: -
V gene: TRBV7-2
D gene: -

CDR3 DNA: TGTGCCAGTACCCGCACCGGGGAGCTGTTTTTT
CDR3 protein: CASTRTGELFF
J gene: TRBJ2-2
clone size: -
V gene: TRBV19
D gene: -

CDR3 DNA: TGTTCCAGCAGCTCCGGTAGTGTATGGCAGGGGGCCGACGAGCAGTACTTC
CDR3 protein: CSSSSGSVWQGADEQYF
J gene: TRBJ2-7
clone size: -
V gene: TRBV7-9
D gene: TRBD1

CDR3 DNA: TGCGCCAGCAGCCATCTTGCAGGGTCAGAGATCTATGGCTACACCTTC
CDR3 protein: CASSHLAGSEIYGYTF
J gene: TRBJ1-2
clone size: -
V gene: TRBV4-1
D gene: -

CDR3 DNA: TGTGCCAGCAGCTCGTCCCAACAGGGCCCCTGGTATGGCTACACCTTC
CDR3 protein: CASSSSQQGPWYGYTF
J gene: TRBJ1-2
clone size: -
V gene: TRBV5-5
D gene: -

CDR3 DNA: TGTGCCAGCAGCGGAAGGGGCGGTTTCTACTATGGCTACACCTTC
CDR3 protein: CASSGRGGFYYGYTF
J gene: TRBJ1-2
clone size: -
V gene: TRBV7-9
D gene: -

CDR3 DNA: TGTGCCAGCAGCGCACTATCCGGGACTACCAACTATGGCTACACCTTC
CDR3 protein: CASSALSGTTNYGYTF
J gene: TRBJ1-2
clone size: -
V gene: TRBV7-9
D gene: -

CDR3 DNA: TGTGCCATCAGTGAGAGGCTAGCGGGGAACACCGGGGAGCTGTTTTTT
CDR3 protein: CAISERLAGNTGELFF
J gene: TRBJ2-2
clone size: -
V gene: TRBV10-3
D gene: TRBD2

CDR3 DNA: TGTGCCAGTATACAATCAACAGGGGCAGCTGGGAATCAGCCCCAGCATTTT
CDR3 protein: CASIQSTGAAGNQPQHF
J gene: TRBJ1-5
clone size: -
V gene: TRBV19
D gene: TRBD1

CDR3 DNA: TGTGCCAGCAGTTACGACAGGTACTCCTACGAGCAGTACTTC
CDR3 protein: CASSYDRYSYEQYF
J gene: TRBJ2-7
clone size: -
V gene: TRBV6-5
D gene: -

CDR3 DNA: TGCGCCAGCAGCTTGGTGGGCTACGAGCAGTACTTC
CDR3 protein: CASSLVGYEQYF
J gene: TRBJ2-7
clone size: -
V gene: TRBV5-1
D gene: -

CDR3 DNA: TGTGCCAGCAGCCTAAGCCGACAGGGGTTAGAGGGCTACACCTTC
CDR3 protein: CASSLSRQGLEGYTF
J gene: TRBJ1-2
clone size: -
V gene: TRBV6-6
D gene: TRBD1

CDR3 DNA: TGTGCCAGCAGCAGGACTAGCGGGTCCAGGAATGAGCAGTTCTTC
CDR3 protein: CASSRTSGSRNEQFF
J gene: TRBJ2-1
clone size: -
V gene: TRBV13
D gene: TRBD2

CDR3 DNA: TGTGCCAGCAGGACCGGGACAGGGAATAGCTATGGCTACACCTTC
CDR3 protein: CASRTGTGNSYGYTF
J gene: TRBJ1-2
clone size: -
V gene: TRBV2
D gene: TRBD1

CDR3 DNA: TGTGCCAGCAGTTACTCTAGTGGTGGTTCGACGGGGGAGCAGTACTTC
CDR3 protein: CASSYSSGGSTGEQYF
J gene: TRBJ2-7
clone size: -
V gene: TRBV6-6
D gene: -

CDR3 DNA: TGTGCCAGTAGCCCTCCGGACAGGAACTATGGCTACACCTTC
CDR3 protein: CASSPPDRNYGYTF
J gene: TRBJ1-2
clone size: -
V gene: TRBV19
D gene: TRBD1

CDR3 DNA: TGTGCCAGCAGCCAAGGATTACAGGGAATGAGCGAGCAGTACTTC
CDR3 protein: CASSQGLQGMSEQYF
J gene: TRBJ2-7
clone size: -
V gene: TRBV4-2
D gene: -

CDR3 DNA: TGTGCCAGCAGGAGTACAGGGGTGAACACTGAAGCTTTCTTT
CDR3 protein: CASRSTGVNTEAFF
J gene: TRBJ1-1
clone size: -
V gene: TRBV28
D gene: TRBD1

CDR3 DNA: TGTGCCAGTGACAGTAGGTACCAGCCCCAGCATTTT
CDR3 protein: CASDSRYQPQHF
J gene: TRBJ1-5
clone size: -
V gene: TRBV19
D gene: -

CDR3 DNA: TGTGCCAGCAGCTTAGGCGGGCCCTACGAGCAGTACTTC
CDR3 protein: CASSLGGPYEQYF
J gene: TRBJ2-7
clone size: -
V gene: TRBV5-5
D gene: -

CDR3 DNA: TGCGCCAGCAGCTTGCGTACCGGGACCCGGGGGGCAGATACGCAGTATTTT
CDR3 protein: CASSLRTGTRGADTQYF
J gene: TRBJ2-3
clone size: -
V gene: TRBV5-1
D gene: TRBD2

CDR3 DNA: TGTGCCAGCAGTTTAGCCCGAAGGGGGCGCGAACAGCCCCAGCATTTT
CDR3 protein: CASSLARRGREQPQHF
J gene: TRBJ1-5
clone size: -
V gene: TRBV28
D gene: TRBD1

CDR3 DNA: TGTGCCAGCAGCTTACATCCAGATCCGAACACTGAAGCTTTCTTT
CDR3 protein: CASSLHPDPNTEAFF
J gene: TRBJ1-1
clone size: once
V gene: TRBV7-2
D gene: -

CDR3 DNA: TGTGCAAGTCGCTTAGTCGGCCCAATGGGCAGGAACACTGAAGCTTTCTTT
CDR3 protein: CASRLVGPMGRNTEAFF
J gene: TRBJ1-1
clone size: -
V gene: TRBV12-2
D gene: -

CDR3 DNA: TGCAGCGTTGAAGATCTTCGGGGGGGCTCCTACAATGAGCAGTTCTTC
CDR3 protein: CSVEDLRGGSYNEQFF
J gene: TRBJ2-1
clone size: -
V gene: TRBV29-1
D gene: TRBD2

CDR3 DNA: TGTGCCAGCTCACCTCCCGGGACTGACGGCACCTACACCTTC
CDR3 protein: CASSPPGTDGTYTF
J gene: TRBJ1-2
clone size: -
V gene: TRBV18
D gene: -

CDR3 DNA: TGTGCCAGCCGACTCCCTCCTGCCCAGAGCACAGATACGCAGTATTTT
CDR3 protein: CASRLPPAQSTDTQYF
J gene: TRBJ2-3
clone size: -
V gene: TRBV28
D gene: -

CDR3 DNA: TGCGCCAGCAGCTTGATTCCCCTAGCGGGGATCACCGGGGAGCTGTTTTTT
CDR3 protein: CASSLIPLAGITGELFF
J gene: TRBJ2-2
clone size: -
V gene: TRBV5-1
D gene: TRBD2

CDR3 DNA: TGCGCCAGCAGGGATGGGGGACAGGGAGTTTCTGGCTACACCTTC
CDR3 protein: CASRDGGQGVSGYTF
J gene: TRBJ1-2
clone size: once
V gene: TRBV10-2
D gene: TRBD1

CDR3 DNA: TGTGCCAGCAGTTTATTGGAGGGGGCATATAATTCACCCCTCCACTTT
CDR3 protein: CASSLLEGAYNSPLHF
J gene: TRBJ1-6
clone size: -
V gene: TRBV28
D gene: TRBD1

CDR3 DNA: TGTTCCAGCAGCTTAGGGTCAGATTGGTCCTTC
CDR3 protein: CSSSLGSDWSF
J gene: TRBJ1-2
clone size: once
V gene: TRBV7-9
D gene: -

CDR3 DNA: TGCGCCAGCAGCCAATTAACAGGGGCGGGGTTGCCCACAGATACGCAGTATTTT
CDR3 protein: CASSQLTGAGLPTDTQYF
J gene: TRBJ2-3
clone size: -
V gene: TRBV4-1
D gene: -